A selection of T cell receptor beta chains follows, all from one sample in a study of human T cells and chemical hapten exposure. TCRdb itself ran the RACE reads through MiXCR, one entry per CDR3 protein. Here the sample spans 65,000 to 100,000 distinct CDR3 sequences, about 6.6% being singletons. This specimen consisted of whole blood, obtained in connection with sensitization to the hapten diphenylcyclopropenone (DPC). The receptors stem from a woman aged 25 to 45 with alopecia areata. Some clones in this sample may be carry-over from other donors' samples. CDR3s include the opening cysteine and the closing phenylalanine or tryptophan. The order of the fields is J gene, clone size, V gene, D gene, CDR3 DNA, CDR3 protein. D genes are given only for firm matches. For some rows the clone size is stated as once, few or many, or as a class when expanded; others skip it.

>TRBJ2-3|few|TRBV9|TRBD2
TGTGCCAGCAGCCCCGGGGGGGGTTCTTACACAGATACGCAGTATTTT
CASSPGGGSYTDTQYF
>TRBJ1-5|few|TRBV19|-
TGTGCCAGTAGTCAAGACGAGCGCAATCAGCCCCAGCATTTT
CASSQDERNQPQHF
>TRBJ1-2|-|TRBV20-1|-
TGCAGTGCTAGAGGTGACAGCCGGGGGGACTATGGCTACACCTTC
CSARGDSRGDYGYTF
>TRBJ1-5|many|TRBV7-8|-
TGTGCCAGCAGCTTAGATATTCCAGATAGCAATCAGCCCCAGCATTTT
CASSLDIPDSNQPQHF
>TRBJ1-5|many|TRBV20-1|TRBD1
TGCAGTGCTAGAGTGGCGACCAACAGGGGCGGCCTGATCCAGCCCCAGCATTTT
CSARVATNRGGLIQPQHF
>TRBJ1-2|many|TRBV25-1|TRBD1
TGTGCCAGCAGTGGCGGACAGGCTGCCTATGGCTACACCTTC
CASSGGQAAYGYTF
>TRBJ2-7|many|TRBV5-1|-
TGCGCCAGCGTGGTGGACACAGGCTACGAGCAGTACTTC
CASVVDTGYEQYF
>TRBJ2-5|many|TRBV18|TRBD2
TGTGCCAGCTCACCACTGAGACTAGCGCAAGAGACCCAGTACTTC
CASSPLRLAQETQYF
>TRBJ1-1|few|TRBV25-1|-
TGTGCCAGCAGTGAATCAAGTCGCTCTGGAGCTTTCTTT
CASSESSRSGAFF
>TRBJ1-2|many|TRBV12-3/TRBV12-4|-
TGTGCCAGCAGCCCTCAGGCCAAAGCTTCCTATGGCTACACCTTC
CASSPQAKASYGYTF
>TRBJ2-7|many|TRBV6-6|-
TGTGCCAGCAGTTACTCGGTTCCGGCCGGAGAGCAGTACTTC
CASSYSVPAGEQYF
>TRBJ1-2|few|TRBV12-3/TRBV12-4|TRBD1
TGTGCCAGCAGTGAAGGACAGGGAGGACGTGGTGGCTACACCTTC
CASSEGQGGRGGYTF
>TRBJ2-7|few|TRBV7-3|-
TGTGCCAGCAGCTTACCCCGGGACTACGAGCAGTACTTC
CASSLPRDYEQYF
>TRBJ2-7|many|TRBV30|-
TGTGCCTGGAGTGTTGGTCGCGTCTACGAGCAGTACTTC
CAWSVGRVYEQYF
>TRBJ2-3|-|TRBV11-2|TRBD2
TGTGCCAGCAAGCGGGGGGTTAGCACAGATACGCAGTATTTT
CASKRGVSTDTQYF
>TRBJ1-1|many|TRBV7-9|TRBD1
TGTGCCAGCAGCTTGGGTTTTAGGGGGCGAGAAGGTGCAGATGATTTCTTT
CASSLGFRGREGADDFF
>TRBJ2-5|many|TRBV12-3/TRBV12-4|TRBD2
TGTGCCAGCAGTTCTAGCGGGCAGACCCAAGAGACCCAGTACTTC
CASSSSGQTQETQYF
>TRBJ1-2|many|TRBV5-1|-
TGCGCCAGCAGCTTGGTAGGGGGTGACTATGGCTACACCTTC
CASSLVGGDYGYTF
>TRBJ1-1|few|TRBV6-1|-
TGTGCCAGCAGTGAACGGGCAGGGACTGAAGCTTTCTTT
CASSERAGTEAFF
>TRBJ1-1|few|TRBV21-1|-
TGTGCCAGATCCCCGGGACAGGTGATCGTTCGGACTGAAGCTTTCTTT
CARSPGQVIVRTEAFF
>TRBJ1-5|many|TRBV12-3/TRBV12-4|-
TGTGCCAGCAGTACCGACAGTAGCAATCAGCCCCAGCATTTT
CASSTDSSNQPQHF
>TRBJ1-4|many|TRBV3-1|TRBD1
TGTGCCAGCAGCCAGCGGGACAGGGGGGAAAAACTGTTTTTT
CASSQRDRGEKLFF
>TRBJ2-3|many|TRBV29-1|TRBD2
TGCAGCGTTCTTAGCGGGGTCCTCCCAGATACGCAGTATTTT
CSVLSGVLPDTQYF
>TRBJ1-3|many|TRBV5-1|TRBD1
TGCGCCAGCACGACAGGGGCCTCTGGAAACACCATATATTTT
CASTTGASGNTIYF
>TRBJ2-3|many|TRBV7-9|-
TGTGCCAGCAGCAGACCGCAGGGGTTGGGCACAGATACGCAGTATTTT
CASSRPQGLGTDTQYF
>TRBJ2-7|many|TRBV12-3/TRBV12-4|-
TGTGCCAGCAGTTTAGCAGGAGGCCACGAGCAGTACTTC
CASSLAGGHEQYF
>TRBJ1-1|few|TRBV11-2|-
TGTGCCAGCAGCTTAGAACCCTCCCAGCAAGCTTTCTTT
CASSLEPSQQAFF
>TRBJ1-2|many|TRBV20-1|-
TGCAGTGCTAGGGTAGGGCAGAACTATGGCTACACCTTC
CSARVGQNYGYTF
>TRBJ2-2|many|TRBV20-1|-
TGCAGTGCTAGAAGACTCCTCCCGAAAGATACCGGGGAGCTGTTTTTT
CSARRLLPKDTGELFF
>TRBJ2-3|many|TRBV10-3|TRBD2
TGTGCCATCAGTGAGTGGGCTAGCGGGAGCACAGATACGCAGTATTTT
CAISEWASGSTDTQYF
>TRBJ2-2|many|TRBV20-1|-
TGCAGTGCACTCAAAGCGGGCGTCACCGGGGAGCTGTTTTTT
CSALKAGVTGELFF
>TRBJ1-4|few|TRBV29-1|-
TGCAGCGTTGTTGAGACCTCTAATGAAAAACTGTTTTTT
CSVVETSNEKLFF
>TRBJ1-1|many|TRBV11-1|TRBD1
TGTGCCAGCAGCCTGGGACAGGGGGTTACTGAAGCTTTCTTT
CASSLGQGVTEAFF
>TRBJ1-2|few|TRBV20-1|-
TGCAGTGCTATTTCGGGCTATGGCTACACCTTC
CSAISGYGYTF
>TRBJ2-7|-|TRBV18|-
TGTGCCAGCTCACCTTCGGACCAGGGAGAGCAGTACTTC
CASSPSDQGEQYF
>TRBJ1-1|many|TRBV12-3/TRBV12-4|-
TGTGCCAGCAGTTTAGGGGGGTCTGAGGAAGCTTTCTTT
CASSLGGSEEAFF
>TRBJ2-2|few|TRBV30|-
TGTGCCTGGAGTGTACAGGGCGGGGAGCTGTTTTTT
CAWSVQGGELFF
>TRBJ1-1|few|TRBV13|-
TGTGCCAGCAGCACAATCCAGAACACTGAAGCTTTCTTT
CASSTIQNTEAFF
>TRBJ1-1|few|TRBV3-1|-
TGTGCCAGCAGCCAAGGACAACAGGAGTCCGCTGAAGCTTTCTTT
CASSQGQQESAEAFF
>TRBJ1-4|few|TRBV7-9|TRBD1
TGTGCCAGCAGCCCCGGACAGGGGGGGAAACTGTTTTTT
CASSPGQGGKLFF
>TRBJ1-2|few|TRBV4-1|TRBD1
TGCGCCAGCAGCCAAGATAGGGGGCCCTATGGCTACACCTTC
CASSQDRGPYGYTF
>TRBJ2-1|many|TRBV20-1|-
TGCAGTGCTAGCGCTAATGAGCAGTTCTTC
CSASANEQFF
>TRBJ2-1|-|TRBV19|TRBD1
TGTGCCAGTAGTATAGGTGGACAGGGGAACAATGAGCAGTTCTTC
CASSIGGQGNNEQFF
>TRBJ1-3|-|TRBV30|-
TGTGCCTGGAGTACGACGGGACTTAGCTCTGGAAACACCATATATTTT
CAWSTTGLSSGNTIYF